These T cell receptor beta chains were read from a single sample in a study of cytomegalovirus exposure and HLA in healthy donors. Sequencing was performed with immunoSEQ multiplex PCR; in TCRdb, only in-frame clones are kept and a portion is missing. The profile shows some 86,000 clones, 80% to 95% of them singletons. The sample consisted of PBMCs. Receptor source: a woman in her 30s in good health and CMV-seronegative. Each CDR3 is given with its conserved first and last residue. D genes are given only for firm matches. Expanded clones are given a class, and other clones once, few, many or no size at all.

V gene: TRBV5-1
J gene: TRBJ1-2
clone size: -
D gene: TRBD1
CDR3 DNA: TGCGCCAGCAGCTCACACTCAACAGGGGTCGATGGCTACACCTTC
CDR3 protein: CASSSHSTGVDGYTF

V gene: TRBV15
J gene: TRBJ1-4
clone size: -
D gene: TRBD1
CDR3 DNA: TGTGCCACCAGCAGAGGGCAGGGACAGACGGCAACTAATGAAAAACTGTTTTTT
CDR3 protein: CATSRGQGQTATNEKLFF

V gene: TRBV19
J gene: TRBJ2-1
clone size: -
D gene: -
CDR3 DNA: TGTGCCAGTAGTATCCCACGCGATGAGCAGTTCTTC
CDR3 protein: CASSIPRDEQFF

V gene: TRBV2
J gene: TRBJ1-2
clone size: -
D gene: -
CDR3 DNA: TGTGCCAGCAGTGAGGACAGAGTCTATGGCTACACCTTC
CDR3 protein: CASSEDRVYGYTF

V gene: TRBV7-9
J gene: TRBJ1-1
clone size: -
D gene: -
CDR3 DNA: TGTGCCAGCAGCCCTAAAACGGACAAGTACACTGAAGCTTTCTTT
CDR3 protein: CASSPKTDKYTEAFF

V gene: TRBV9
J gene: TRBJ1-2
clone size: -
D gene: -
CDR3 DNA: TGTGCCAGCAGCGTACCGTATGGGGCCTCCGAGAGTGGCTACACCTTC
CDR3 protein: CASSVPYGASESGYTF

V gene: TRBV18
J gene: TRBJ2-5
clone size: -
D gene: TRBD2
CDR3 DNA: TGTGCCAGCTCACCTAGGGGACTAGCGAACCCGGAGACCCAGTACTTC
CDR3 protein: CASSPRGLANPETQYF

V gene: TRBV15
J gene: TRBJ1-5
clone size: -
D gene: -
CDR3 DNA: TGTGCCACCAGCAGAGATCTCGTTAGCAATCAGCCCCAGCATTTT
CDR3 protein: CATSRDLVSNQPQHF

V gene: TRBV9
J gene: TRBJ2-1
clone size: -
D gene: -
CDR3 DNA: TGTGCCAGCAGCGTATGGGGCGACGGATTCAATGAGCAGTTCTTC
CDR3 protein: CASSVWGDGFNEQFF

V gene: TRBV6-1
J gene: TRBJ2-4
clone size: once
D gene: TRBD1
CDR3 DNA: TGTGCCAGCAGTGTGACAGGGAATAGTGGTTTAGCCAAAAACATTCAGTACTTC
CDR3 protein: CASSVTGNSGLAKNIQYF

V gene: TRBV6-6
J gene: TRBJ2-5
clone size: -
D gene: TRBD2
CDR3 DNA: TGTGCCAGCAGTTCTAGTAGCGGGGGGATCCAAGAGACCCAGTACTTC
CDR3 protein: CASSSSSGGIQETQYF

V gene: TRBV4-3
J gene: TRBJ1-2
clone size: -
D gene: -
CDR3 DNA: TGCGCCAGCAGCCAAGAAGGCAGGCATCGTCCCACCTTC
CDR3 protein: CASSQEGRHRPTF

V gene: TRBV7-8
J gene: TRBJ1-3
clone size: few
D gene: -
CDR3 DNA: TGTGCCAGCAGCTCCCTTGGAAACACCATATATTTT
CDR3 protein: CASSSLGNTIYF

V gene: TRBV7-9
J gene: TRBJ2-7
clone size: few
D gene: -
CDR3 DNA: TGTGCCAGCAGCTACACAGGAGTGTTCCAGTACTTC
CDR3 protein: CASSYTGVFQYF

V gene: TRBV5-1
J gene: TRBJ2-3
clone size: -
D gene: -
CDR3 DNA: TGCGCCAGCAGCTTGAGCAGGGGAGTGGATACGCAGTATTTT
CDR3 protein: CASSLSRGVDTQYF

V gene: TRBV4-1
J gene: TRBJ2-7
clone size: -
D gene: -
CDR3 DNA: TGCGCCAGCAGCCAAGGGTTGCGGACAGCTGGGGGCTACGAGCAGTACTTC
CDR3 protein: CASSQGLRTAGGYEQYF

V gene: TRBV5-8
J gene: TRBJ2-3
clone size: few
D gene: -
CDR3 DNA: TGTGCCAGCAGCTTGGGTAAACGGGATGTAATCCCGGATACGCAGTATTTT
CDR3 protein: CASSLGKRDVIPDTQYF

V gene: TRBV5-6
J gene: TRBJ2-7
clone size: -
D gene: -
CDR3 DNA: TGTGCCAGCAGGAGGACGGGAGACTACGAGCAGTACTTC
CDR3 protein: CASRRTGDYEQYF

V gene: TRBV18
J gene: TRBJ2-2
clone size: -
D gene: -
CDR3 DNA: TGTGCCAGCTCACCAGTGACAGTCACCACCGGGGAGCTGTTTTTT
CDR3 protein: CASSPVTVTTGELFF

V gene: TRBV28
J gene: TRBJ1-2
clone size: -
D gene: -
CDR3 DNA: TGTGCCAGCAGTTTAGAGTGGGGCTACACCTTC
CDR3 protein: CASSLEWGYTF

V gene: TRBV7-9
J gene: TRBJ2-7
clone size: -
D gene: TRBD1
CDR3 DNA: TGTGCCAGCAGCTCTCCACCGGGACAGGGGGCGTCTCAGTACTTC
CDR3 protein: CASSSPPGQGASQYF

V gene: TRBV28
J gene: TRBJ2-7
clone size: -
D gene: TRBD2
CDR3 DNA: TGTGCCAGCACCGAAGCGGGATCACGGAACGAGCAGTACTTC
CDR3 protein: CASTEAGSRNEQYF

V gene: TRBV30
J gene: TRBJ2-1
clone size: -
D gene: -
CDR3 DNA: TGTGCCTGGAACACCGTCGGGGTTGCGAATGAGCAGTTCTTC
CDR3 protein: CAWNTVGVANEQFF

V gene: TRBV5-6
J gene: TRBJ2-2
clone size: -
D gene: TRBD1
CDR3 DNA: TGTGCCAGCAGCTTGGACAGGGGTAACACCGGGGAGCTGTTTTTT
CDR3 protein: CASSLDRGNTGELFF

V gene: TRBV28
J gene: TRBJ2-3
clone size: -
D gene: TRBD2
CDR3 DNA: TGTGCCAGCAGACAAATACGCGGGAGGACAGATACGCAGTATTTT
CDR3 protein: CASRQIRGRTDTQYF

V gene: TRBV18
J gene: TRBJ2-3
clone size: -
D gene: TRBD2
CDR3 DNA: TGTGCCAGCTCACGAGCGGGGGGCACAGATACGCAGTATTTT
CDR3 protein: CASSRAGGTDTQYF

V gene: TRBV30
J gene: TRBJ2-5
clone size: -
D gene: TRBD2
CDR3 DNA: TGTGCCTGGAGTCCCTCGGGTAGCGGGGGCCCAGGGACCCAGTACTTC
CDR3 protein: CAWSPSGSGGPGTQYF

V gene: TRBV30
J gene: TRBJ1-1
clone size: few
D gene: -
CDR3 DNA: TGTGCCTGGAGTGTACGGGGGTCTGAAGCTTTCTTT
CDR3 protein: CAWSVRGSEAFF

V gene: TRBV18
J gene: TRBJ1-3
clone size: -
D gene: TRBD1
CDR3 DNA: TGTGCCAGCTCACCAGGGCAGGGGGCGCGAAACACCATATATTTT
CDR3 protein: CASSPGQGARNTIYF

V gene: TRBV5-5
J gene: TRBJ2-3
clone size: -
D gene: -
CDR3 DNA: TGTGCCAGCAGCCATGACTTACGCACAGATACGCAGTATTTT
CDR3 protein: CASSHDLRTDTQYF

V gene: TRBV19
J gene: TRBJ2-1
clone size: -
D gene: TRBD2
CDR3 DNA: TGTGCCAGTAGTACCCGAGGTAGCGGGAGTCCCTACAATGAGCAGTTCTTC
CDR3 protein: CASSTRGSGSPYNEQFF

V gene: TRBV30
J gene: TRBJ1-2
clone size: -
D gene: TRBD1
CDR3 DNA: TGTGCCTGGAGTGTGGGACAGGGTAGTGCCTATGGCTACACCTTC
CDR3 protein: CAWSVGQGSAYGYTF

V gene: TRBV5-6
J gene: TRBJ2-7
clone size: -
D gene: -
CDR3 DNA: TGTGCCAGCACGCCTGGCCGCTCCTACGAGCAGTACTTC
CDR3 protein: CASTPGRSYEQYF

V gene: TRBV20-1
J gene: TRBJ1-2
clone size: -
D gene: -
CDR3 DNA: TGCAGTGCTAGTTATAAGGAGGTCTTCACCTTC
CDR3 protein: CSASYKEVFTF

V gene: TRBV7-9
J gene: TRBJ2-1
clone size: -
D gene: TRBD2
CDR3 DNA: TGTGCCAGCAGCTCCGCCAGGGGGGCGGGAGGGAAGGAGTTCTTC
CDR3 protein: CASSSARGAGGKEFF

V gene: TRBV18
J gene: TRBJ1-2
clone size: -
D gene: -
CDR3 DNA: TGTGCCAGCTCACCACCGGTTGTCTCTGCGATGAGGGATGGCTACACCTTC
CDR3 protein: CASSPPVVSAMRDGYTF

V gene: TRBV27
J gene: TRBJ2-1
clone size: -
D gene: TRBD2
CDR3 DNA: TGTGCCAGCAGTTTATCGAGGGAGCCTAGCGGGTCTTACAATGAGCAGTTCTTC
CDR3 protein: CASSLSREPSGSYNEQFF

V gene: TRBV15
J gene: TRBJ1-2
clone size: -
D gene: TRBD1
CDR3 DNA: TGTGCCACCAGCCCGCGACAGGGAGGCTACACCTTC
CDR3 protein: CATSPRQGGYTF

V gene: TRBV4-1
J gene: TRBJ2-7
clone size: -
D gene: TRBD1
CDR3 DNA: TGCGCCAGCAGCTTCCGGACAGGGAGCTCCTACGAGCAGTACTTC
CDR3 protein: CASSFRTGSSYEQYF